Shown below are 14 T cell receptor beta chains from a single sample sequenced in a study of CD8+ T cells in alopecia areata. Noted treatment: oral pan-JAK inhibitor, 5-10 mg twice daily. RNA extraction and reverse transcription yielded cDNA as sequencing template. Only in-frame clones appear in the TCRdb table, and some are missing; sequencing was by immunoSEQ multiplex PCR. Here the sample spans fewer than 250,000 clones, about two fifths being singletons. The specimen comprised CD4+ T cells sorted from blood, sampled at approximately week 31, from a patient treated with tofacitinib. Receptor source: a human donor with alopecia areata.

Points on this clone: Likely a read error: the CDR3 ends without its conserved phenylalanine or tryptophan. Because the CDR3's place on the DNA is in doubt, the DNA is left out and the CDR3 is given as listed by TCRdb. The chain uses TRBV3-1 (or the pseudogene TRBV3-2) and TRBJ2-3. With termini counted, the CDR3 has 8 amino acids. The germline gives CDR1 LGHDT, CDR2 YNNKEL (reference sequence). The CDR3 sequence: CASSQDGG.

The chain links TRBV5-4 to TRBJ2-3, with 10 bases matching TRBD2. The CDR3 spans 14 residues. V was pared by 4 bases and J by 7 bases, with 6 bases of the junction left unmatched. Germline loops: CDR1 SGHNT, CDR2 YYREEE (reference sequence). The CDR3 protein is CASSPGLARHTQYF. In nucleotides, the CDR3 is TGTGCCAGCAGCCCGGGACTAGCGCGCCATACGCAGTATTTT.

V is TRBV15 and J is TRBJ1-6; TRBD1 matches 9 bases. This CDR3 is 14 amino acids long. Trimming took 5 bases from V and 9 from J; bases not matched to a gene: 5. Germline CDR1 LNHNV, CDR2 YYDKDF (reference sequence). The CDR3 loop reads CATSPGQGSSPLHF. The CDR3 DNA is TGTGCCACCAGCCCGGGACAGGGAAGTTCACCCCTCCACTTT.

This clone was detected a few times. The CDR3 loop reads CASRSMGGFNQPQHF. CDR3 coding DNA: TGTGCCAGCAGGTCAATGGGGGGTTTCAATCAGCCCCAGCATTTT. V usage is TRBV6-5 and J usage is TRBJ1-5, with D maybe TRBD1 (5 bases). The V gene's germline CDR1 is MNHEY and CDR2 SVGAGI. The CDR3 totals 15 residues. Trimming took 6 bases from V and 3 from J, leaving 15 bases between them.

The V call is TRBV5-1, the J call TRBJ2-7; weak D call: TRBD2 (5 bases). The ends were cut back, 2 bases at V and 2 bases at J, with 14 bases in the middle. CDR3 size: 15 residues. CDR1 is SGHRS, CDR2 YFSETQ, per germline. The CDR3 DNA reads as TGCGCCAGCAGCTTTGGGGTCCTAGCCCCCTACGAGCAGTACTTC. Translated, it gives CASSFGVLAPYEQYF. The whole variable domain, filled in from reference TRBV5-1 and TRBJ2-7, reads KAGVTQTPRYLIKTRGQQVTLSCSPISGHRSVSWYQQTPGQGLQFLFEYFSETQRNKGNFPGRFSGRQFSNSRSEMNVSTLELGDSALYLCASSFGVLAPYEQYFGPGTRLTVT.

This clone has ten or more counts. Other nucleotide sequences from this sample produce the same CDR3. This rearrangement joins TRBV2 to TRBJ1-5, with a possible D match to TRBD1 (5 bases). Germline CDR1 reads SNHLY; CDR2 reads FYNNEI. V was clipped by 2 bases and J by 4 bases, with 15 bases between them. The CDR3 runs to 16 residues. The CDR3 coding sequence is TGTGCCAGCAGTGAACAGGGCAGGGTAGGAAATCAGCCCCAGCATTTT. It codes for CASSEQGRVGNQPQHF.

This clone was detected many times. CDR3 coding DNA: TGCAGCACCAGGGGGTTTCGGGACTATGGCTACACCTTC. Translated, it gives CSTRGFRDYGYTF. The genes are TRBV29-1 and TRBJ1-2; 7 positions agree with TRBD1. The CDR3 consists of 13 residues. The germline gives CDR1 SQVTM, CDR2 ANQGSEA. Germline trimming cut 8 bases from V and 3 bases from J; bases unmatched to any gene: 9.

The chain carries TRBV4-1 and TRBJ2-1; D is perhaps TRBD1 (6 bases). Germline assignment: CDR1 MGHRA and CDR2 YSYEKL. Trimming removed 1 base at V and 0 bases at J, with 7 bases between. The CDR3 consists of 15 residues. The CDR3 region has the DNA TGCGCCAGCAGCCAAGGACAGGTCTCCTACAATGAGCAGTTCTTC. Amino acids: CASSQGQVSYNEQFF.

This clone was observed a few times. The CDR3 coding sequence is TGTGCCAGCAGCGTAGATCCCAGACAGGAAGCTTTCTTT. Amino acids: CASSVDPRQEAFF. The genes are TRBV9 and TRBJ1-1; a weak D match, TRBD1 (5 bases). With 0 bases removed from V and 8 bases from J, the gap between germline ends came to 11 bases. Germline assignment: CDR1 SGDLS and CDR2 YYNGEE. The CDR3 runs 13 residues.

This chain joins TRBV18 and TRBJ2-7; D unresolved. CDR3 length equals 15 residues. V was clipped by 2 bases and J by 2 bases, with 13 bases between them. Germline lookup yields CDR1 KGHSH and CDR2 LQKENI. CDR3 DNA sequence: TGTGCCAGCTCACCATCATGGGTCACCGCCTACGAGCAGTACTTC. This encodes CASSPSWVTAYEQYF.

The sample holds a few counts of this clone. CDR3 loop: CASRLPPGAGSSYEQYF. The CDR3 coding sequence is TGTGCCAGCAGACTCCCCCCTGGCGCGGGAAGCTCCTACGAGCAGTACTTC. The chain recombines TRBV11-3 with TRBJ2-7; possibly TRBD2 for D (6 bases). Trimming removed 6 bases from V and 0 bases from J, with 21 bases in between. The germline gives CDR1 SGHNT, CDR2 YENEEA. This CDR3 is 17 amino acids long.

This clone occurred once. One end of the junction varies from germline; a read error may be responsible. This specimen includes other DNA sequences encoding the same CDR3. CDR3 nucleotides: TGCGCCAGCAGTCAGCCCGACCGAGAGCAGTACTTT. Its translation is CASSQPDREQYF. The chain couples TRBV23-1 to TRBJ2-7; D remains ambiguous. TRBV23-1 is noted as an ORF with a role that remains uncertain. This CDR3 is 12 amino acids long.

This clone has only a few counts. This chain joins TRBV10-2 and TRBJ2-7; TRBD2 matches 9 bases. CDR1 WSHSY and CDR2 SAAADI come from the germline V gene. The length of the CDR3 is 17 residues. V dropped 8 bases and J dropped 7; count of bases not matched to a gene: 21. Here the CDR3 reads CASSSSGISGRSGEQYF. CDR3 in DNA: TGCGCCAGCTCCTCGTCGGGAATTAGCGGGAGAAGTGGGGAGCAGTACTTC.

The CDR3 protein is CASSYLENTEAFF. Written as DNA, the CDR3 is TGTGCCAGCAGTTACTTGGAGAACACTGAAGCTTTCTTT. The gene calls are TRBV6-5 and TRBJ1-1; D remains ambiguous. The CDR3 consists of 13 residues. V was shortened by 1 base and J by 1 base, with 4 bases between the two germline ends. CDR1 and CDR2 from the germline V gene are MNHEY and SVGAGI.